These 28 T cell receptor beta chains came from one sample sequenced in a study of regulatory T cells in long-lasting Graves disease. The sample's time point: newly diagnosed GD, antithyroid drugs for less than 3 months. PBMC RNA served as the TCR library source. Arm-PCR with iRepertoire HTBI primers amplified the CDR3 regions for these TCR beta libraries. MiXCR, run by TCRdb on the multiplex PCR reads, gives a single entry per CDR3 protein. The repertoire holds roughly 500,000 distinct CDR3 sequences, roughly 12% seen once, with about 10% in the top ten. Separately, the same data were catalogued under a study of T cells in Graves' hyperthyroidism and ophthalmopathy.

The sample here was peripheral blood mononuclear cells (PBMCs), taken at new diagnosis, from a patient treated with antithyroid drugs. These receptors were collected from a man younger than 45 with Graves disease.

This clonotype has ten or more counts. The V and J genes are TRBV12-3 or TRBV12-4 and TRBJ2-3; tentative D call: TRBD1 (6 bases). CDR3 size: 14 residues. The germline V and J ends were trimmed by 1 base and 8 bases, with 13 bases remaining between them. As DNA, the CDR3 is TGTGCCAGCAGTTTAGAGGGGCAGGGGCTTACGCAGTATTTT. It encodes CASSLEGQGLTQYF.

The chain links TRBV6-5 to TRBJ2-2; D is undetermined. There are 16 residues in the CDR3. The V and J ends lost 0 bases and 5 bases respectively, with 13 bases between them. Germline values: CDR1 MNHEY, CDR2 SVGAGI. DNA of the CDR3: TGTGCCAGCAGTTACTCATCACAGATTGGAACCGGGGAGCTGTTTTTT. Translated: CASSYSSQIGTGELFF.

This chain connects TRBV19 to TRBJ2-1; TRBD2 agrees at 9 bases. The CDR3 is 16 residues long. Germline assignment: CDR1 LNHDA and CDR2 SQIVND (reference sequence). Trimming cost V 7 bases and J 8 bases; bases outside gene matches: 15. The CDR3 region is CASTTGGVAGVHEQFF. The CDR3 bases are TGTGCCAGTACCACAGGCGGGGTAGCGGGAGTTCATGAGCAGTTCTTC. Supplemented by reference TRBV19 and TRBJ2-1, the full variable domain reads DGGITQSPKYLFRKEGQNVTLSCEQNLNHDAMYWYRQDPGQGLRLIYYSQIVNDFQKGDIAEGYSVSREKKESFPLTVTSAQKNPTAFYLCASTTGGVAGVHEQFFGPGTRLTVL.

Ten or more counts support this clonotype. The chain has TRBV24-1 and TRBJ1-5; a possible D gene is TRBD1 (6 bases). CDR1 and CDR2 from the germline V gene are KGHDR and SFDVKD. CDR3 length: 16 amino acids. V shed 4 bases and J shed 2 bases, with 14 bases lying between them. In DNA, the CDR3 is TGTGCCACCAGTGACACAGGGTGGACGGGCAATCAGCCCCAGCATTTT. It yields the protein CATSDTGWTGNQPQHF.

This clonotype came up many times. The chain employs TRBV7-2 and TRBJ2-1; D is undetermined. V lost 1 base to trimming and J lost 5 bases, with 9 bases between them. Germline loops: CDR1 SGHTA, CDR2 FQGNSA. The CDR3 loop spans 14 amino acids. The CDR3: CASSLVTPNNEQFF. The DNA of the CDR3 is TGTGCCAGCAGCTTAGTAACACCCAACAATGAGCAGTTCTTC.

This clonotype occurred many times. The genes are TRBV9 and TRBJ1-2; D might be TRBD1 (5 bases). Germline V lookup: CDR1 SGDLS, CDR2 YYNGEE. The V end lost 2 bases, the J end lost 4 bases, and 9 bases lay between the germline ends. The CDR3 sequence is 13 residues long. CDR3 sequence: CASSVDRAYGYTF. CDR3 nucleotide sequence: TGTGCCAGCAGCGTCGACAGAGCCTATGGCTACACCTTC.

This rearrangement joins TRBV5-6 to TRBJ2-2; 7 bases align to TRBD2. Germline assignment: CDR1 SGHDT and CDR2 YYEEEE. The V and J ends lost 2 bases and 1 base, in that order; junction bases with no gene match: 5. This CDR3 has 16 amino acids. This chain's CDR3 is CASSLRAGVNTGELFF. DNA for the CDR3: TGTGCCAGCAGCTTACGCGCGGGGGTGAACACCGGGGAGCTGTTTTTT.

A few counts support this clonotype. The CDR3 nucleotides are TGTGCCTGGAGTTCGGGACTAGCGGGAGGGCCGGGGTACAATGAGCAGTTCTTC. Its translation is CAWSSGLAGGPGYNEQFF. The chain employs TRBV30 and TRBJ2-1, with 16 bases that match TRBD2. The junction had 8 bases not matched to a gene; V was cut back by 2 bases and J by 4 bases. This CDR3 spans 18 amino acids. The V gene's germline CDR1 is GTSNPN and CDR2 SVGIG (reference sequence).

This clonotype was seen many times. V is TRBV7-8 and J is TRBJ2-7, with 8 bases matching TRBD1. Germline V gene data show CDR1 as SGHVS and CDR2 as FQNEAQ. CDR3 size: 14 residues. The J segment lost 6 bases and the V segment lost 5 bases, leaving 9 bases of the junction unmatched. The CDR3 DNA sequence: TGTGCCAGCAGCGGCCGGACAGGGTCAGGCGAGCAGTACTTC. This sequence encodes CASSGRTGSGEQYF.

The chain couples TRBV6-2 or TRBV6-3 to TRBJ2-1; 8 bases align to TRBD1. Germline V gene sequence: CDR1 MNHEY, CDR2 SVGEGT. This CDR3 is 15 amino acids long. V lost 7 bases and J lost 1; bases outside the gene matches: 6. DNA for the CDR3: TGTGCCAGCACCCAGACAGGGGAATCCTACAATGAGCAGTTCTTC. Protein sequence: CASTQTGESYNEQFF.

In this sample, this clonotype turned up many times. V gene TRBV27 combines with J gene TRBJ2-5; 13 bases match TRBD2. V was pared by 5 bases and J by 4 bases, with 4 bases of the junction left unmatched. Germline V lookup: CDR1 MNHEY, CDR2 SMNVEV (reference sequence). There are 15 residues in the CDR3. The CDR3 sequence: CASSPGTSGTETQYF. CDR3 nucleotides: TGTGCCAGCAGTCCCGGGACTAGCGGGACAGAGACCCAGTACTTC.

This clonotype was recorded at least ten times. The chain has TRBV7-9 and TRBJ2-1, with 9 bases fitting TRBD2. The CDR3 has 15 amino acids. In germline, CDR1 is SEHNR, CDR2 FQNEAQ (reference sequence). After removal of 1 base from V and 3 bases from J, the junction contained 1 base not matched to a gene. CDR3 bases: TGTGCCAGCAGCTTAGTACTAGCGGGCTACAATGAGCAGTTCTTC. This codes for CASSLVLAGYNEQFF. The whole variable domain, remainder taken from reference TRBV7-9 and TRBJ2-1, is DTGVSQNPRHKITKRGQNVTFRCDPISEHNRLYWYRQTLGQGPEFLTYFQNEAQLEKSRLLSDRFSAERPKGSFSTLEIQRTEQGDSAMYLCASSLVLAGYNEQFFGPGTRLTVL.

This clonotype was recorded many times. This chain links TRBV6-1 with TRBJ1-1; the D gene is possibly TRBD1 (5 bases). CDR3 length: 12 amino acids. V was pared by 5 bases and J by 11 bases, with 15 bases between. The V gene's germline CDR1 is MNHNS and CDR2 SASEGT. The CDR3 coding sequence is TGTGCCAGCAGTCCGACCGTAGAGGGGGCTTTCTTT. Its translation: CASSPTVEGAFF.

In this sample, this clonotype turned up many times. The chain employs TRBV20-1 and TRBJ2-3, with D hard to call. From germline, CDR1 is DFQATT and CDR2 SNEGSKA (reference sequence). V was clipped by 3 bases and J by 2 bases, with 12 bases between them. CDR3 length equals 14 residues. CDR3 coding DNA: TGCAGTGCTAGTGTAGACACCTCCACAGATACGCAGTATTTT. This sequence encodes CSASVDTSTDTQYF.

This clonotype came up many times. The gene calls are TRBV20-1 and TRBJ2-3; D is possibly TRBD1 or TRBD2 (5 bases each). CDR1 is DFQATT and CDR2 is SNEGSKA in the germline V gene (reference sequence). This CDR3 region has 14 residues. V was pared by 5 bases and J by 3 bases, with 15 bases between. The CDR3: CSALPGPLTDTQYF. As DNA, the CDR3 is TGCAGTGCTCTACCGGGACCATTAACAGATACGCAGTATTTT.

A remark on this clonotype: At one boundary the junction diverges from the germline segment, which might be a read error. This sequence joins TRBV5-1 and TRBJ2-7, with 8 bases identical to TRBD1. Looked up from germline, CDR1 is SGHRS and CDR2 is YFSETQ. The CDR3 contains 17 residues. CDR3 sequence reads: CASSFLFQDRELYEPCF. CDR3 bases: TGCGCCAGCAGCTTTTTGTTCCAGGACAGGGAGCTCTACGAGCCGTGCTTC.

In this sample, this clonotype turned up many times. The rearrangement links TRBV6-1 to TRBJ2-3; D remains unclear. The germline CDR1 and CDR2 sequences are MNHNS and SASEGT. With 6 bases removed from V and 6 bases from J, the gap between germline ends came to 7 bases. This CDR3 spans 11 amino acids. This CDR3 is CASRDGDTQYF. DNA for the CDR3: TGTGCCAGCAGGGACGGGGATACGCAGTATTTT.

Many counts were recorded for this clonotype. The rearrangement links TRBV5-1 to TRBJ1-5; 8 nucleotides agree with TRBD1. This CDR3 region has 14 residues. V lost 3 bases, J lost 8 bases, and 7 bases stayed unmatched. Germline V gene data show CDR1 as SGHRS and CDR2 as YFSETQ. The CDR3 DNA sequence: TGCGCCAGCAGCTCCGGACAGGGTAATGAGCCCCAGCATTTT. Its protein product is CASSSGQGNEPQHF.

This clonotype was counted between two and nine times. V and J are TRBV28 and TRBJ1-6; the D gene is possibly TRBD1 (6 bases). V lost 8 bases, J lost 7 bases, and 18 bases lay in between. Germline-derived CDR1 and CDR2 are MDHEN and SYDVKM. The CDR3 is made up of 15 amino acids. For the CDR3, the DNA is TGTGCCAGCCTCTCGGGACACGTCATAAATTCACCCCTCCACTTT. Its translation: CASLSGHVINSPLHF. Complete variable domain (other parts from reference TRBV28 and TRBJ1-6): DVKVTQSSRYLVKRTGEKVFLECVQDMDHENMFWYRQDPGLGLRLIYFSYDVKMKEKGDIPEGYSVSREKKERFSLILESASTNQTSMYLCASLSGHVINSPLHFGNGTRLTVT.

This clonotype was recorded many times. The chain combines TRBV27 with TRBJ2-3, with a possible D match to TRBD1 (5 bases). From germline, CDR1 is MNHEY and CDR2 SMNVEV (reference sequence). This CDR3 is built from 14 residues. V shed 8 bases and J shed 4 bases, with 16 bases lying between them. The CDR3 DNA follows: TGTGCCAGCCATCCGGCAGGGCGCGCAGATACGCAGTATTTT. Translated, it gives CASHPAGRADTQYF.

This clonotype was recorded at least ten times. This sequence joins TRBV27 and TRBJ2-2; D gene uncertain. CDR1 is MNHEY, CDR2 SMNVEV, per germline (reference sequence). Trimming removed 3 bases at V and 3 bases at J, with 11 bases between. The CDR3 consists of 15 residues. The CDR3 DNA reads TGTGCCAGCAGTTTCGCCCCCCTCGACACCGGGGAGCTGTTTTTT. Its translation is CASSFAPLDTGELFF.

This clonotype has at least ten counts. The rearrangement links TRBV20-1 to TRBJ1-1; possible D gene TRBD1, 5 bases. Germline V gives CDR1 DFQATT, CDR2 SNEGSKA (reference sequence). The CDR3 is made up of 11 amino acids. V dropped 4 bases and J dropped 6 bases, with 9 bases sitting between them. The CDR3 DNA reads TGCAGTGCTATCAGAGGGGCTGAAGCTTTCTTT. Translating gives CSAIRGAEAFF.

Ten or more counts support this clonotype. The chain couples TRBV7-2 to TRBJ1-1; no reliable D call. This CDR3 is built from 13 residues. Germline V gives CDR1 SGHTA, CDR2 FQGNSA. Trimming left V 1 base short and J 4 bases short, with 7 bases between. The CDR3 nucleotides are TGTGCCAGCAGCTTAGGGCAGAGCACTGAAGCTTTCTTT. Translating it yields CASSLGQSTEAFF.

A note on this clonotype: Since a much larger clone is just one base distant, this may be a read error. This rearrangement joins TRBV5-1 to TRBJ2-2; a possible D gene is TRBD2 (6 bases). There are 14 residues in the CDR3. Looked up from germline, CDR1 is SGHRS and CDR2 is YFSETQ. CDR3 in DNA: TGCGCCAGCAGCTTGGGCTTAGACACCGGGGGGCTGTTTTTT. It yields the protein CASSLGLDTGGLFF.

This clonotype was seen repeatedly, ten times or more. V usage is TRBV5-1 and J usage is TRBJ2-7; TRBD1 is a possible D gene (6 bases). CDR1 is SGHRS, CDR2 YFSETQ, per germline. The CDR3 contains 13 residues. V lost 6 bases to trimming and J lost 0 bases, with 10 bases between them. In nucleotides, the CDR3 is TGCGCCAGCAATCGGGACACCTCCTACGAGCAGTACTTC. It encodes CASNRDTSYEQYF. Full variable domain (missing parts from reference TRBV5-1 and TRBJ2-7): KAGVTQTPRYLIKTRGQQVTLSCSPISGHRSVSWYQQTPGQGLQFLFEYFSETQRNKGNFPGRFSGRQFSNSRSEMNVSTLELGDSALYLCASNRDTSYEQYFGPGTRLTVT.

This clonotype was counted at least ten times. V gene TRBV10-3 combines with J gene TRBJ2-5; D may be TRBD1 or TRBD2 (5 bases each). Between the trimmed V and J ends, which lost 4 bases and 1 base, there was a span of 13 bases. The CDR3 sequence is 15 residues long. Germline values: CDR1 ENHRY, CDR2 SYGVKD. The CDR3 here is CAISGRGDLQETQYF. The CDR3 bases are TGTGCCATCAGTGGAAGGGGAGACCTCCAAGAGACCCAGTACTTC.

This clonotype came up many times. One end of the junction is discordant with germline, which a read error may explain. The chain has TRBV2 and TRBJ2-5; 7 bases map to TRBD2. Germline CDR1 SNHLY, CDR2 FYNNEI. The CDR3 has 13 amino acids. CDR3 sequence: CATGLVVRETQHF. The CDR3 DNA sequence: TGTGCCACCGGACTAGTGGTGAGAGAGACCCAGCACTTC. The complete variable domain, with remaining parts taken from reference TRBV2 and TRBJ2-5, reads EPEVTQTPSHQVTQMGQEVILRCVPISNHLYFYWYRQILGQKVEFLVSFYNNEISEKSEIFDDQFSVERPDGSNFTLKIRSTKLEDSAMYFCATGLVVRETQHFGPGTRLLVL.

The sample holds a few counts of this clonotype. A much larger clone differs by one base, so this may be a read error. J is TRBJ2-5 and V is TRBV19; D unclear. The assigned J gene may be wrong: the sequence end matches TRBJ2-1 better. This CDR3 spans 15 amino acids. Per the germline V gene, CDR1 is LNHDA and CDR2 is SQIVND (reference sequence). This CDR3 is CVSSINPQRYNEQFF. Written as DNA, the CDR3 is TGTGTCAGTAGTATAAACCCCCAGAGGTACAATGAGCAGTTCTTC.